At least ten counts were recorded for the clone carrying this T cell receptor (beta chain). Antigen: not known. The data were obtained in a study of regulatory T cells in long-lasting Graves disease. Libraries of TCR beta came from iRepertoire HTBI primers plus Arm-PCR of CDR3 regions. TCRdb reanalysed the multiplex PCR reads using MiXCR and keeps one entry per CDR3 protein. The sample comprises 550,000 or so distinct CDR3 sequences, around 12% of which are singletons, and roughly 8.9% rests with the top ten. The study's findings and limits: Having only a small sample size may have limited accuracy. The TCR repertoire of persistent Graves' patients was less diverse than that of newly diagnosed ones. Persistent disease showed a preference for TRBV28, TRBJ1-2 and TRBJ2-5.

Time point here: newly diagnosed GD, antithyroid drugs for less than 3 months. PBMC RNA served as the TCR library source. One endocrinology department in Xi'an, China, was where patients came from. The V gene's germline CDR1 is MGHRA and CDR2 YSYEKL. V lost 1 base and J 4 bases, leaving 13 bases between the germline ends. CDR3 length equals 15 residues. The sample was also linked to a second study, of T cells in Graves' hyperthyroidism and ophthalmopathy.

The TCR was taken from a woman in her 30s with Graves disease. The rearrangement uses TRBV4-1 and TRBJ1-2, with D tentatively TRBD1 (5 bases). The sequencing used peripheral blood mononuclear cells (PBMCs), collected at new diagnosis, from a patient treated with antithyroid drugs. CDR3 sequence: CASSQVGQGFYGYTF. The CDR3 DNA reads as TGCGCCAGCAGCCAAGTAGGGCAGGGATTCTATGGCTACACCTTC.